One sample yielded the 10 T cell receptor beta chains listed below, sequenced in a study of shared clonotypes between healthy human individuals. The assay was immunoSEQ multiplex PCR, and TCRdb's table has in-frame clones only and misses some. This table holds 740,000 or so clones, around four fifths found once. Sequencing was performed on memory CD4+ T cells sorted from blood. Subset meaning: CD45RA-negative fraction. These receptors were taken from a woman between 25 and 40 years old in good health.

The genes are TRBV30 and TRBJ2-7; tentative D call: TRBD2 (6 bases). V was trimmed by 5 bases and J by 2 bases, leaving 16 bases between them. This CDR3 is 14 amino acids long. Germline V gene data show CDR1 as GTSNPN and CDR2 as SVGIG (reference sequence). CDR3 sequence reads: CAWGTGTPTYEQYF. The CDR3 DNA is TGTGCCTGGGGTACCGGGACTCCCACCTACGAGCAGTACTTC. Full variable domain (remainder filled in from reference TRBV30 and TRBJ2-7): SQTIHQWPATLVQPVGSPLSLECTVEGTSNPNLYWYRQAAGRGLQLLFYSVGIGQISSEVPQNLSASRPQDRQFILSSKKLLLSDSGFYLCAWGTGTPTYEQYFGPGTRLTVT.

The rearrangement joins TRBV6-1 to TRBJ2-7; 13 nucleotides agree with TRBD2. V was pared by 6 bases and J by 2 bases, with 1 base of the junction left unmatched. This CDR3 has 14 amino acids. Germline lookup yields CDR1 MNHNS and CDR2 SASEGT. This CDR3 is CASRLAGGTYEQYF. The CDR3 DNA reads as TGTGCCAGCAGACTAGCGGGAGGGACCTACGAGCAGTACTTC.

The genes are TRBV18 and TRBJ1-5; D is uncertain. CDR1 and CDR2 from the germline V gene are KGHSH and LQKENI. CDR3 size: 13 residues. V was trimmed by 0 bases and J by 8 bases, leaving 8 bases between them. The CDR3 loop reads CASSPPTSEPQHF. CDR3 in DNA: TGTGCCAGCTCACCACCAACTAGTGAGCCCCAGCATTTT.

This rearrangement joins TRBV29-1 to TRBJ2-3, with 7 bases aligning to TRBD2. V lost 4 bases, J lost 7 bases, and 11 bases stayed unmatched. There are 14 residues in the CDR3. Germline CDR1 and CDR2: SQVTM and ANQGSEA. Here the CDR3 DNA reads TGCAGCGTTGGGTTGGGGGGGAACATGTATACGCAGTATTTT. It is translated as CSVGLGGNMYTQYF.

This clone was seen just once. Other DNA sequences in the same sample also yield this CDR3. This chain joins TRBV7-2 and TRBJ2-7, with 12 bases lining up with TRBD2. Per germline, CDR1 SGHTA and CDR2 FQGNSA. J gave up 1 base and V 5 bases, and 3 bases lay outside the gene matches. This CDR3 spans 15 amino acids. The DNA of the CDR3 is TGTGCCAGCAGCGCGGGACTAGCGGGTTCCTACGAGCAGTACTTC. Amino acids: CASSAGLAGSYEQYF.

The rearrangement uses TRBV6-1 and TRBJ2-5; TRBD2 aligns across 15 bases. The CDR3 covers 17 residues. The junction had 8 bases not matched to a gene; V was cut back by 4 bases and J by 5 bases. Germline assignment: CDR1 MNHNS and CDR2 SASEGT. The CDR3 DNA reads TGTGCCAGCAGTGCCTTAGGACTAGCGGGAGGGCGGGAGACCCAGTACTTC. This sequence encodes CASSALGLAGGRETQYF.

This clone was counted between two and nine times. V usage is TRBV6-6 and J usage is TRBJ2-1, with no clear D. The CDR3 loop spans 12 amino acids. Germline assignment: CDR1 MNHNY and CDR2 SVGAGI (reference sequence). Deletions cut 4 bases from V and 5 bases from J, with 6 bases between. DNA of the CDR3: TGTGCCAGCAGTTCCATTAACAATGAGCAGTTCTTC. It encodes CASSSINNEQFF.

The CDR3 DNA follows: TGTGCCAGCACCACTTCCCCTAATCTTAACTACGAGCAGTACTTC. As protein: CASTTSPNLNYEQYF. The genes are TRBV2 and TRBJ2-7; no definite D call. V lost 7 bases, J lost 3 bases, and 19 bases lay in between. This CDR3 region has 15 residues. From germline, CDR1 is SNHLY and CDR2 FYNNEI.

The genes are TRBV11-3 and TRBJ2-3, with 7 nucleotides matching TRBD2. The germline CDR1 and CDR2 sequences are SGHNT and YENEEA. This CDR3 is 15 amino acids long. Germline trimming cut 6 bases from V and 6 bases from J; bases unmatched to any gene: 12. DNA of the CDR3: TGTGCCAGCAGTCAAGGAGTCAGGGAGGGGGATACGCAGTATTTT. It translates to CASSQGVREGDTQYF. Full variable domain (remainder filled in from reference TRBV11-3 and TRBJ2-3): EAGVVQSPRYKIIEKKQPVAFWCNPISGHNTLYWYLQNLGQGPELLIRYENEEAVDDSQLPKDRFSAERLKGVDSTLKIQPAELGDSAVYLCASSQGVREGDTQYFGPGTRLTVL.

To note about this clone: Additional DNA sequences in this sample encode the identical CDR3. The genes are TRBV29-1 and TRBJ1-2; 8 positions agree with TRBD1. CDR3 length: 12 amino acids. V lost 7 bases and J lost 2; bases outside the gene matches: 3. Germline V gene data show CDR1 as SQVTM and CDR2 as ANQGSEA. The CDR3 DNA follows: TGCAGCGCGGGACAGGCCAACTATGGCTACACCTTC. The encoded protein is CSAGQANYGYTF.